This T cell receptor (beta chain) was sequenced in a study of blood T cell repertoires in COVID-19. Study as a whole: Specimens from acute and convalescent COVID-19 originated in the United States, Italy and Spain.

Original processing notes: Amplified reference gene primers provided the basis for estimating nucleated cell counts. Produced via immunoSEQ multiplex PCR; TCRdb's table is partial and in-frame only. V and J calls and clone size are as listed in that table; D and trimming were resolved from the DNA. The sample carries fewer than 300,000 clones, approximately 81% recorded once. Germline values: CDR1 SGHNT, CDR2 YYREEE (reference sequence). The CDR3 spans 15 residues. V was trimmed by 4 bases and J by 8 bases, leaving 16 bases between them. This TCR came from a woman aged 60-75 years with active or convalescent COVID-19. The gene calls are TRBV5-4 and TRBJ1-6; D not certain. The sample comprised peripheral blood. CDR3 region: CASSPRAAGDSPLHF. As DNA, the CDR3 is TGTGCCAGCAGCCCGCGGGCAGCGGGCGATTCACCCCTCCACTTT. Supplemented by reference TRBV5-4 and TRBJ1-6, the full variable domain reads ETGVTQSPTHLIKTRGQQVTLRCSSQSGHNTVSWYQQALGQGPQFIFQYYREEENGRGNFPPRFSGLQFPNYSSELNVNALELDDSALYLCASSPRAAGDSPLHFGNGTRLTVT.